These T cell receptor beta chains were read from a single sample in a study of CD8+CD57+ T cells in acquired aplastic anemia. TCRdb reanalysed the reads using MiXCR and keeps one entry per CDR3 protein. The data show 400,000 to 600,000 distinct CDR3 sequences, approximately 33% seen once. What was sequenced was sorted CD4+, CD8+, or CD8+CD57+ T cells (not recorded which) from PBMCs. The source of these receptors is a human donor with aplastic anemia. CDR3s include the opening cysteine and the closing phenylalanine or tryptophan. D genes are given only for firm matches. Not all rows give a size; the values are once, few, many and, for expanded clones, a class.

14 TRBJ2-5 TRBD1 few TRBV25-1 CASSVTGVEETQYF TGTGCCAGCAGTGTAACAGGGGTAGAAGAGACCCAGTACTTC
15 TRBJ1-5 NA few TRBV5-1 CASSLDPGTNQPQHF TGCGCCAGCAGCTTGGACCCCGGGACCAATCAGCCCCAGCATTTT
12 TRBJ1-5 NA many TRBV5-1 CASSLSGETQHF TGCGCCAGCAGCTTGAGCGGTGAGACCCAGCATTTT
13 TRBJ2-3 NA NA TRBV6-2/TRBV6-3 CASSYGRVDTQYF TGTGCCAGCAGTTACGGGCGGGTTGATACGCAGTATTTT
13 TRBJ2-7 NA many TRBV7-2 CASSPWDLDEQYF TGTGCCAGCAGCCCCTGGGATCTGGACGAGCAGTACTTC
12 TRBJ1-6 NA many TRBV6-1 CASSTTAGALHF TGTGCCAGCAGCACTACCGCGGGGGCCCTCCACTTT
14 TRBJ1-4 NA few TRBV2 CASSGHPTNEKLFF TGTGCCAGCAGCGGACATCCAACTAATGAAAAACTGTTTTTT
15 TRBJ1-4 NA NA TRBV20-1 CSARDSGGGDEKLFF TGCAGTGCTAGAGATTCGGGGGGCGGAGATGAAAAACTGTTTTTT
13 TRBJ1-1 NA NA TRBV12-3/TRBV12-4 CASSLKSHTEAFF TGTGCCAGCAGTTTAAAGAGTCACACTGAAGCTTTCTTT
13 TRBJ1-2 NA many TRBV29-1 CSAEWGSNYGYTF TGCAGCGCTGAGTGGGGTTCTAACTATGGCTACACCTTC
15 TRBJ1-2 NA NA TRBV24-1 CAPPPGGEANYGYTF TGTGCCCCCCCACCTGGGGGAGAGGCTAACTATGGCTACACCTTC
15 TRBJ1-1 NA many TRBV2 CASSGGGIMNTEAFF TGTGCCAGCAGTGGGGGGGGGATTATGAACACTGAAGCTTTCTTT
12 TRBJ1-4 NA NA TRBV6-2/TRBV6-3 CATMGLWKKLFF TGTGCCACGATGGGGTTATGGAAAAAACTGTTTTTT
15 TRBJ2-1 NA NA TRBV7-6 CASIRHRDLHNEQFF TGTGCCAGCATCCGTCACAGGGATCTGCACAATGAGCAGTTCTTC
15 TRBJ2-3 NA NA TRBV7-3 CASRAAGTTTDTQYF TGTGCCAGCAGGGCGGCCGGGACAACCACAGATACGCAGTATTTT
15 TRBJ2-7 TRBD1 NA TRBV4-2 CASSQARGQGYEQYF TGTGCCAGCAGCCAAGCCAGGGGACAGGGGTACGAGCAGTACTTC
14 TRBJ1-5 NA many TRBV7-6 CASSRDTVNQPQHF TGTGCCAGCAGCCGGGACACAGTAAATCAGCCCCAGCATTTT
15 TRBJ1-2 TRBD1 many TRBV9 CASSGGDRVDYGYTF TGTGCCAGCAGCGGGGGGGACAGGGTGGACTATGGCTACACCTTC
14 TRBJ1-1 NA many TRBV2 CASSVYQGDTEAFF TGTGCCAGCAGTGTGTACCAAGGCGACACTGAAGCTTTCTTT
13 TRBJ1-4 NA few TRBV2 CASSEGGYEKLFF TGTGCCAGCAGTGAGGGAGGGTATGAAAAACTGTTTTTT
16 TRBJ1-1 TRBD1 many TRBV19 CASSPGQGMGNTEAFF TGTGCCAGTAGTCCGGGACAGGGGATGGGGAACACTGAAGCTTTCTTT
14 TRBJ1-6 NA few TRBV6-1 CASIGDTYNSPLHF TGTGCCAGCATAGGGGATACCTATAATTCACCCCTCCACTTT
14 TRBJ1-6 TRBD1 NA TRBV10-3 CAIRGQGLNSPLHF TGTGCCATCAGGGGACAGGGCCTTAATTCACCCCTCCACTTT
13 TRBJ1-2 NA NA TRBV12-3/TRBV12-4 CASSPGLSYGYTF TGTGCCAGCAGCCCAGGGCTCAGCTATGGCTACACCTTC
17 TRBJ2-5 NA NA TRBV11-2 CASSLVTWTVPQETQYF TGTGCCAGCAGCTTAGTCACGTGGACAGTACCTCAAGAGACCCAGTACTTC
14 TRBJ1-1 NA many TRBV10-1 CASSDEGMNTEAFF TGCGCCAGCAGTGATGAGGGAATGAACACTGAAGCTTTCTTT
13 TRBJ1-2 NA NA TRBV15 CATSSTGSYGYTF TGTGCCACCAGCAGTACAGGGTCCTATGGCTACACCTTC
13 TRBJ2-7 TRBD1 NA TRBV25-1 CASRGGQGNEQYF TGTGCCAGCAGGGGGGGACAGGGCAACGAGCAGTACTTC
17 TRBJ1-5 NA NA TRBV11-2 CASSLEHATDGNQPQHF TGTGCCAGCAGCTTAGAACATGCCACTGATGGCAATCAGCCCCAGCATTTT
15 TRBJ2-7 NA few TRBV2 CASSDLSLPSYEQYF TGTGCCAGCAGCGACCTATCCTTACCCTCCTACGAGCAGTACTTC
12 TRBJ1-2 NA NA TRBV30 CAWSEANYGHTF TGTGCCTGGAGTGAAGCTAACTATGGCCACACCTTC
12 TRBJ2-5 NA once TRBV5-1 CASSFAQETLYF TGCGCCAGCAGCTTCGCGCAAGAGACCCTGTACTTC
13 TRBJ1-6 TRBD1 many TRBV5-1 CASSVDRDSPLHF TGCGCCAGCAGCGTCGACAGGGATTCACCCCTCCACTTT
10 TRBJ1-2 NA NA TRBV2 CASNHGGYTF TGTGCCAGCAACCATGGGGGCTACACCTTC
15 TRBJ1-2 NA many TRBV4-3 CASSQSATGGHGYTF TGCGCCAGCAGCCAGTCAGCTACCGGAGGACATGGCTACACCTTC
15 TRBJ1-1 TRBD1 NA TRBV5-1 CASSPDRGGRTEAFF TGCGCCAGCAGCCCGGACAGGGGGGGAAGAACTGAAGCTTTCTTT
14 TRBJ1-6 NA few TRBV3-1 CASSQVQSGSPLHF TGTGCCAGCAGCCAAGTGCAGAGTGGTTCACCCCTCCACTTT
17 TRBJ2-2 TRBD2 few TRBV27 CASSFRSGLAGAGELFF TGTGCCAGCAGTTTTCGGTCTGGACTAGCGGGAGCCGGGGAGCTGTTTTTT
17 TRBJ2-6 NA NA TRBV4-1 CASSQWLGGAGANVLTF TGCGCCAGCAGCCAATGGCTCGGAGGGGCTGGGGCCAACGTCCTGACTTTC
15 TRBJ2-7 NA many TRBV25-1 CASSELTGRGSEQYF TGTGCCAGCAGTGAACTAACGGGCCGGGGTTCCGAGCAGTACTTC
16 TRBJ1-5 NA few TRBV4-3 CASSQDFRESNQPQHF TGCGCCAGCAGCCAAGATTTCCGGGAGAGCAATCAGCCCCAGCATTTT
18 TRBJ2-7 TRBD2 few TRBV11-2 CASSPRGSGGADAYEQYF TGTGCCAGCAGCCCCCGGGGCAGCGGGGGGGCGGATGCCTACGAGCAGTACTTC
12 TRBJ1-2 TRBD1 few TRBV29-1 CSVGQGAQGYTF TGCAGCGTCGGCCAGGGGGCGCAAGGCTACACCTTC
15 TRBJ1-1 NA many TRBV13 CASSGRGLKDTEAFF TGTGCCAGCAGCGGGCGGGGGCTTAAGGACACTGAAGCTTTCTTT